This T cell receptor (beta chain) came from a study of cytomegalovirus exposure and HLA in healthy donors. Study findings and constraints: Three chains linked to CMV were shown in vitro to be specific for CMV antigens. Subsequent analysis revealed that first-cohort TCR clusters tended to co-occur in the 120 or so validation repertoires.

The donors were in the approximately 120-subject validation cohort, distinct from the 666-subject first cohort. On this clone: Its antigen remains unknown.

Sequencing was performed with immunoSEQ multiplex PCR; in TCRdb, only in-frame clones are kept and a portion is missing. Among under 50,000 clones, approximately 93% were seen once, and the ten largest hold roughly 8%. Looked up from germline, CDR1 is MNHEY and CDR2 is SMNVEV (reference sequence). The CDR3 runs 14 residues. V was shortened by 6 bases and J by 2 bases, with 13 bases between the two germline ends. The sample was PBMCs. The origin of this receptor is a woman aged 18-29 years in good health and CMV-seropositive. V is TRBV27 and J is TRBJ2-5; a possible D gene is TRBD1 (6 bases). The CDR3 is CASRIQGWQETQYF. In DNA form, the CDR3 reads TGTGCCAGCAGGATACAGGGATGGCAAGAGACCCAGTACTTC.